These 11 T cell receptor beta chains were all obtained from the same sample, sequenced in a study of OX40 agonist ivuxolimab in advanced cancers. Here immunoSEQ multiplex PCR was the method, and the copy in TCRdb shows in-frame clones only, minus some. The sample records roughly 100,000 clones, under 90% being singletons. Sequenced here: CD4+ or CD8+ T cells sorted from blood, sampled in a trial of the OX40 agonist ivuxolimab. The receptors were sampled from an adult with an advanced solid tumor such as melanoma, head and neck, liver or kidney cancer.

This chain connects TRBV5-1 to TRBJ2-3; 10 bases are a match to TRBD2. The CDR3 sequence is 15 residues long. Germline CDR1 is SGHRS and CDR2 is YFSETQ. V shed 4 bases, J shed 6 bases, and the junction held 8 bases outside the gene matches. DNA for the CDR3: TGCGCCAGCAGCGGCAGCGGGGGGGCTTTCGATACGCAGTATTTT. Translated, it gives CASSGSGGAFDTQYF.

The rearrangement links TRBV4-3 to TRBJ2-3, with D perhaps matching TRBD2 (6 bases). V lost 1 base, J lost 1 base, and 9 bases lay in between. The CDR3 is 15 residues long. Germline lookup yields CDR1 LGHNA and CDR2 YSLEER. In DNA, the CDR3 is TGCGCCAGCAGCCAAGGGAGCGGGCGCACAGATACGCAGTATTTT. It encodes CASSQGSGRTDTQYF.

In DNA form, the CDR3 reads TGTGCCATCAGTGGCGGGACAGGTACAGATACGCAGTATTTT. This codes for CAISGGTGTDTQYF. This sequence joins TRBV10-3 and TRBJ2-3, with TRBD1 matching over 8 bases. From germline, CDR1 is ENHRY and CDR2 SYGVKD. The J segment lost 3 bases and the V segment lost 4 bases, leaving 3 bases of the junction unmatched. The CDR3 totals 14 residues.

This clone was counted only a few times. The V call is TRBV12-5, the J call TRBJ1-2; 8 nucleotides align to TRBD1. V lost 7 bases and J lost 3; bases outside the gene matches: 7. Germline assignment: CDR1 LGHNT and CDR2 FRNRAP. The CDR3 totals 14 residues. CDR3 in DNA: TGTGCTAGTGCCCGGACAGGGTATGACTATGGCTACACCTTC. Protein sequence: CASARTGYDYGYTF.

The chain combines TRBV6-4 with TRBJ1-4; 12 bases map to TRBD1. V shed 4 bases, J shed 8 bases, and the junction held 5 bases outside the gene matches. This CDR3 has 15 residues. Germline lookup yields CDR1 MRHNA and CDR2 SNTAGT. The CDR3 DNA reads TGTGCCAGCAGTGTCGCCGGGACAGGGGGCGAAAAACTGTTTTTT. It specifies CASSVAGTGGEKLFF.

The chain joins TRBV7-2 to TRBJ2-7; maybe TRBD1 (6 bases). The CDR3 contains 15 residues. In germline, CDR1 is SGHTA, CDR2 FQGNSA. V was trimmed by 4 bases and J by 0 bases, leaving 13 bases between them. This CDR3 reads CASSWWTTGSYEQYF. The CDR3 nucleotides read TGTGCCAGCAGCTGGTGGACGACAGGCTCCTACGAGCAGTACTTC.

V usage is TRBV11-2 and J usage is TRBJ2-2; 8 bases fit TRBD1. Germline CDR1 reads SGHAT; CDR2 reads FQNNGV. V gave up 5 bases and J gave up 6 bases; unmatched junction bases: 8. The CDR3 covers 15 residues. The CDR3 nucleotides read TGTGCCAGCAGCGGAGGACAGGGCCGACCCGGGGAGCTGTTTTTT. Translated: CASSGGQGRPGELFF. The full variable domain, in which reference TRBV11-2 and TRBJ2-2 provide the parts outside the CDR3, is EAGVAQSPRYKIIEKRQSVAFWCNPISGHATLYWYQQILGQGPKLLIQFQNNGVVDDSQLPKDRFSAERLKGVDSTLKIQPAKLEDSAVYLCASSGGQGRPGELFFGEGSRLTVL.

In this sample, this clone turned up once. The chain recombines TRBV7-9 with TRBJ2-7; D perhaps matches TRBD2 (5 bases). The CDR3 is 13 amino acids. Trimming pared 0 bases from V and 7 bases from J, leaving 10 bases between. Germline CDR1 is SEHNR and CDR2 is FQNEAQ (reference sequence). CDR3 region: CASSLAVPGEQYF. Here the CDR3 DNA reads TGTGCCAGCAGCTTAGCGGTCCCGGGGGAGCAGTACTTC. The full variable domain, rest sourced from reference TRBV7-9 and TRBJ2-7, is DTGVSQNPRHKITKRGQNVTFRCDPISEHNRLYWYRQTLGQGPEFLTYFQNEAQLEKSRLLSDRFSAERPKGSFSTLEIQRTEQGDSAMYLCASSLAVPGEQYFGPGTRLTVT.

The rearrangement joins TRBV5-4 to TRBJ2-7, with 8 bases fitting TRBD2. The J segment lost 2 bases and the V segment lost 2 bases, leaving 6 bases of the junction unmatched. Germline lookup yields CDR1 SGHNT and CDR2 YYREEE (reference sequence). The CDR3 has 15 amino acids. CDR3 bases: TGTGCCAGCAGCTTAGCGGGGGCGCGGCCCTACGAGCAGTACTTC. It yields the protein CASSLAGARPYEQYF. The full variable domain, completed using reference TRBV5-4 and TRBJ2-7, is ETGVTQSPTHLIKTRGQQVTLRCSSQSGHNTVSWYQQALGQGPQFIFQYYREEENGRGNFPPRFSGLQFPNYSSELNVNALELDDSALYLCASSLAGARPYEQYFGPGTRLTVT.

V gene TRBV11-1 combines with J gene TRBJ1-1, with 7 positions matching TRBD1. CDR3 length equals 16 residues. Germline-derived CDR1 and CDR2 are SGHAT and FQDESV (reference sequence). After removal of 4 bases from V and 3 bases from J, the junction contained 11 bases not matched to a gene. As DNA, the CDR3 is TGTGCCAGCAGCTCCCAGTACAGGGGAGGATACACTGAAGCTTTCTTT. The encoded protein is CASSSQYRGGYTEAFF.

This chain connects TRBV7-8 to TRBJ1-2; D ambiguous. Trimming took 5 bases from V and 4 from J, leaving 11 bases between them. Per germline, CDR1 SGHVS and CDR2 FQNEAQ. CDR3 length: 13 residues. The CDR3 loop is CASSLGDIYGYTF. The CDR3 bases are TGTGCCAGCAGCCTAGGTGATATCTATGGCTACACCTTC.